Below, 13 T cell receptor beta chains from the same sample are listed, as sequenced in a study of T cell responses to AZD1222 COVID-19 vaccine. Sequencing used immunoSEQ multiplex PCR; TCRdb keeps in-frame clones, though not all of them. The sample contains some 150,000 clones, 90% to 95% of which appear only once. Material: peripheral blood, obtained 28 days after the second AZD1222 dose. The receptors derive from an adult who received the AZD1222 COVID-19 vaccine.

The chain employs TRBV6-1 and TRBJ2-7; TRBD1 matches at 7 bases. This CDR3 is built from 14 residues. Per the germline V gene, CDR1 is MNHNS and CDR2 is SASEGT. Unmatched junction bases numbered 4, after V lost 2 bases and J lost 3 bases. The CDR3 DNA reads TGTGCCAGCAGTGAAAGCGCAGGGGGCTACGAGCAGTACTTC. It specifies CASSESAGGYEQYF.

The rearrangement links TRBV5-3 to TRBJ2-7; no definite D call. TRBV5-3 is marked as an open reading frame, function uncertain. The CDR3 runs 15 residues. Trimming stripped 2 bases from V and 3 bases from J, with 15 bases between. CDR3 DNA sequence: TGTGCCAGAAGCTTAGTGTGTGGGTTTCTCTACGAGCAGTACTTC. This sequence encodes CARSLVCGFLYEQYF.

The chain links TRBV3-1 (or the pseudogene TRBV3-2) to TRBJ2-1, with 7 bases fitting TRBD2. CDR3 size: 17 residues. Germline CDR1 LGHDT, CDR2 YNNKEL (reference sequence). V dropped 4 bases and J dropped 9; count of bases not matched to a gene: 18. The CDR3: CASSPSWAGVFTFEQFF. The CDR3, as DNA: TGTGCCAGCAGCCCCTCCTGGGCGGGAGTATTTACTTTTGAGCAGTTCTTC.

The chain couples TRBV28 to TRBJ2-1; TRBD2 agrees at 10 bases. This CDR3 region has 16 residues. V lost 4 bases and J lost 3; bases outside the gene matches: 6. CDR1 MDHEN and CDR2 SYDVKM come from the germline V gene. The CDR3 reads CASSSRTSGNYNEQFF. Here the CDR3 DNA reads TGTGCCAGCAGTTCTCGGACTAGCGGAAACTACAATGAGCAGTTCTTC.

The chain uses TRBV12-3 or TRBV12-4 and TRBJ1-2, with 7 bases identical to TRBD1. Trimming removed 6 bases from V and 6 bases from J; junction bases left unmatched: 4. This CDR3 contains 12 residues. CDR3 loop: CASRRDSHGYTF. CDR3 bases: TGTGCCAGCAGGAGGGACAGTCATGGCTACACCTTC.

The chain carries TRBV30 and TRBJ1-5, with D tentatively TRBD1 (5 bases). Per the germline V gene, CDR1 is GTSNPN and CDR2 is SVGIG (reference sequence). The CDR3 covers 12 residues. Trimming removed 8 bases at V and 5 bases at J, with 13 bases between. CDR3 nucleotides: TGTGCCCGATCCCAGGGAGATCAGCCCCAGCATTTT. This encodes CARSQGDQPQHF.

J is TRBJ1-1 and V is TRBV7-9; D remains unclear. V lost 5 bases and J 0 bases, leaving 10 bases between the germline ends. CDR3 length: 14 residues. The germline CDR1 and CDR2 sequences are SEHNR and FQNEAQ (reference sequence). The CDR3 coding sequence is TGTGCCAGCAGCGGATGGACCATGAACACTGAAGCTTTCTTT. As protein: CASSGWTMNTEAFF. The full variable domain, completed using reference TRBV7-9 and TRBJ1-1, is DTGVSQNPRHKITKRGQNVTFRCDPISEHNRLYWYRQTLGQGPEFLTYFQNEAQLEKSRLLSDRFSAERPKGSFSTLEIQRTEQGDSAMYLCASSGWTMNTEAFFGQGTRLTVV.

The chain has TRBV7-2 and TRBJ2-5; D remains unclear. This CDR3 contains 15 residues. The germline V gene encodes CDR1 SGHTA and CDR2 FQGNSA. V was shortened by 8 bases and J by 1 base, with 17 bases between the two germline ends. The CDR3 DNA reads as TGTGCCAGCGCCCTGAGACCCCCTCTCCAAGAGACCCAGTACTTC. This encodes CASALRPPLQETQYF.

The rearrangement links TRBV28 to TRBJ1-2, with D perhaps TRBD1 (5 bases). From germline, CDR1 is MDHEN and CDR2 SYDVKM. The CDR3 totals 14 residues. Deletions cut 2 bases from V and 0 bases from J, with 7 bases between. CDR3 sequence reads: CASSLEGTNYGYTF. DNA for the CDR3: TGTGCCAGCAGTTTAGAGGGGACTAACTATGGCTACACCTTC.

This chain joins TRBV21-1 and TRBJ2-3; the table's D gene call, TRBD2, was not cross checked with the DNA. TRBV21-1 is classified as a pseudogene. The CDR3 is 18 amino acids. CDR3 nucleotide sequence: TGTGCCAGCAGCTTCCATGGGCCTAGCGGGAGGTACCCAGATACGCAGTATTTT. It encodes CASSFHGPSGRYPDTQYF.

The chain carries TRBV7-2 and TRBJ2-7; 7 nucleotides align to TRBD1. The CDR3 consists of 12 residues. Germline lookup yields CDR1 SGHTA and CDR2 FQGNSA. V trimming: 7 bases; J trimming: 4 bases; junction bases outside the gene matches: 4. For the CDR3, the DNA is TGTGCCAGCAACAGGGGTTTGTACGAGCAGTACTTC. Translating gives CASNRGLYEQYF.

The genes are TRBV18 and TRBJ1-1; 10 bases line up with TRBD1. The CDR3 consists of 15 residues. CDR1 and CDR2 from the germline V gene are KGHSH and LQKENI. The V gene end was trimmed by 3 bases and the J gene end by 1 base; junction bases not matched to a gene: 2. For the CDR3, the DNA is TGTGCCAGCTCACCCAGGGACAGGGGGAACACTGAAGCTTTCTTT. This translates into CASSPRDRGNTEAFF.

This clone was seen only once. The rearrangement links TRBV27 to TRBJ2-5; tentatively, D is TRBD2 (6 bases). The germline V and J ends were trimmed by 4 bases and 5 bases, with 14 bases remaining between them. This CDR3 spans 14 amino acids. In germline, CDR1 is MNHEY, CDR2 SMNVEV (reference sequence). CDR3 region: CASSSLLGGETQYF. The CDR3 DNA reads TGTGCCAGCAGTTCCCTACTGGGAGGCGAGACCCAGTACTTC.